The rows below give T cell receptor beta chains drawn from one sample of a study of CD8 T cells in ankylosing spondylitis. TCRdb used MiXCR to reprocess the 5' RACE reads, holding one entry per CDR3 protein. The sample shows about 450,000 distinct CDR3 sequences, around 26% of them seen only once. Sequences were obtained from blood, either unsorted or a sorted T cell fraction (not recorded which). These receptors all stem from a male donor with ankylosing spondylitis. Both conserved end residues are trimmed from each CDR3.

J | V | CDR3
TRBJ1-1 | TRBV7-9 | ASSLTAPGTEAF
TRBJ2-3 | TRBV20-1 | SASERRTRTDTQY
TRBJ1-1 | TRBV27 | ASSLSGGGGGSLNTEAF
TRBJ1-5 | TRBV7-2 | ASRRDAGSSQPQH
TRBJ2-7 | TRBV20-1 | SASRGQSPYEQY
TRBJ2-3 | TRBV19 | ASSESGRSTDTQY
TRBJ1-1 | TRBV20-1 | SAKGDTEAF
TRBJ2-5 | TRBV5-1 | ASSLRTSLETQY
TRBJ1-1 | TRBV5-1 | ASRRGTEEEAF
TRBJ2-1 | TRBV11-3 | ASSLEGQGYEQF
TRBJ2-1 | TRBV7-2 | ASSLGPSGSGNEQF
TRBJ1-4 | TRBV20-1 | SATGTGASIEKLF
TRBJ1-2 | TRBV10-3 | AISESTAHGYT
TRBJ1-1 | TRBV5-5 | ASSTGTGTEAF
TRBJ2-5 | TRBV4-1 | ASSQTPSGSLQETQY
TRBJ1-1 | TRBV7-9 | ASSLKDSLEGTEAF
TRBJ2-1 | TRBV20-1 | SARDGRATYNEQF
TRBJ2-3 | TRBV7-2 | ASSLETRLSTDTQY
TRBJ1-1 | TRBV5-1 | ASSFTGSGTEAF
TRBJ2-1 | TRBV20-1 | SARDRDLFYEQF
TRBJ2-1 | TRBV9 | ASSVLGLAAYNEQF
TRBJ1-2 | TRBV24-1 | ATSDPGTGLGYT
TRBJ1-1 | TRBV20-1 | SASTGLEAF
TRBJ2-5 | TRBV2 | ASTPEYQETQY
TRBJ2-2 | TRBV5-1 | ASSLSQGATGELF
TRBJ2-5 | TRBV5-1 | ASSPRGDETQY
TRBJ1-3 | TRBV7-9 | ASSFGTGSRNTIY
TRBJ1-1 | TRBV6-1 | ASTRTELNTEAF
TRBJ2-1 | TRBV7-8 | ASSSLHKVNNEQF
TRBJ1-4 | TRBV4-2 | ASSDQTGSEKLF
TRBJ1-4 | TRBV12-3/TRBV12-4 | ASGLTGRATNEKLF
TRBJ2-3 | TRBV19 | AAVRGSADTQY
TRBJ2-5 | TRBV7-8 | ASSPGDSRWTQY
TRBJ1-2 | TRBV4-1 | ASSQIGGFQNGYT
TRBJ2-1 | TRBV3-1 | ASSSQRGYYNEQF
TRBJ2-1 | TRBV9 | ASSVAEGQRVSQF
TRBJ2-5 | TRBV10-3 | AIRRIAGEETQY
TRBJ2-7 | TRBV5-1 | ASSQAAGFSEQY
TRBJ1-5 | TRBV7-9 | ASSLAGSGNQPQH
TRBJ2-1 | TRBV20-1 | SATPPIAGVRNEQF